The 21 T cell receptor beta chains listed next were all sequenced from one sample in a study of blood T cell repertoires in COVID-19. The protocol was immunoSEQ multiplex PCR, while the TCRdb copy is restricted to in-frame clones and leaves out a portion. The repertoire holds approximately 80,000 clones, with more than 70% as singletons. Source material: peripheral blood. The receptors originated from a man aged 70-80 years with active or convalescent COVID-19.

The chain uses TRBV6-1 and TRBJ2-1; a possible D gene is TRBD2 (6 bases). The CDR3 has 14 residues. The germline V and J ends were trimmed by 3 bases and 7 bases, with 13 bases remaining between them. Germline CDR1 and CDR2: MNHNS and SASEGT. CDR3: CASSDGRDWNEQFF. The CDR3 DNA sequence: TGTGCCAGCAGTGACGGCAGGGACTGGAATGAGCAGTTCTTC.

The chain has TRBV4-2 and TRBJ1-3; D is ambiguous. Per the germline V gene, CDR1 is LGHNA and CDR2 is YNFKEQ. The length of the CDR3 is 14 residues. Trimming cost V 2 bases and J 2 bases, with 7 bases left between them. The DNA of the CDR3 is TGTGCCAGCAGCCAAAGAACAACTGGAAACACCATATATTTT. Residues: CASSQRTTGNTIYF.

This clone was observed a single time. This chain connects TRBV3-1 (or the pseudogene TRBV3-2) to TRBJ2-5; D is possibly TRBD1 (7 bases). The V gene's germline CDR1 is LGHDT and CDR2 YNNKEL (reference sequence). V was shortened by 1 base and J by 1 base, with 13 bases between the two germline ends. This CDR3 is built from 16 residues. The CDR3 here is CASSQGRQGGQETQYF. For the CDR3, the DNA is TGTGCCAGCAGCCAAGGTCGACAGGGAGGCCAAGAGACCCAGTACTTC.

V gene TRBV24-1 combines with J gene TRBJ2-7, with 9 nucleotides matching TRBD1. V lost 4 bases to trimming and J lost 2 bases; unmatched junction nucleotides: 5. The germline V gene encodes CDR1 KGHDR and CDR2 SFDVKD. The CDR3 runs to 15 residues. The CDR3, as DNA: TGTGCCACCAGTGACACAGGGGGCTTCGCCTACGAGCAGTACTTC. Translating gives CATSDTGGFAYEQYF.

V is TRBV6-5 and J is TRBJ1-5; 8 bases map to TRBD1. The CDR3 consists of 15 residues. V was pared by 7 bases and J by 6 bases, with 11 bases of the junction left unmatched. Germline-derived CDR1 and CDR2 are MNHEY and SVGAGI. The DNA of the CDR3 is TGTGCCAGCACCAGACGGACAGGGCTGACTCAGCCCCAGCATTTT. This gives the protein CASTRRTGLTQPQHF.

The V gene is TRBV4-2, the J gene TRBJ2-3, with 11 bases lining up with TRBD2. Germline V gene sequence: CDR1 LGHNA, CDR2 YNFKEQ. The CDR3 contains 19 residues. V shed 2 bases and J 8 bases; nucleotides not matched to a gene: 18. CDR3 protein: CASSQQTSGAYSPWGTQYF. CDR3 bases: TGTGCCAGCAGCCAACAGACTAGCGGGGCTTACTCACCATGGGGTACGCAGTATTTT.

The table lists this clone with a count of one. The chain joins TRBV28 to TRBJ2-5; TRBD2 matches at 8 bases. Germline V gene lookup returns CDR1 MDHEN and CDR2 SYDVKM. The CDR3 runs 15 residues. Germline trimming cut 6 bases from V and 3 bases from J; bases unmatched to any gene: 9. This CDR3 is CASSGGGGLKETQYF. The CDR3 nucleotides are TGTGCCAGCAGCGGGGGCGGGGGGCTCAAAGAGACCCAGTACTTC.

This clone was counted once. The CDR3 DNA sequence: TGTGCCAGCAGCCATATGAACAGGGGGCGGAGGTCTGGGGCCAACGTCCTGACTTTC. Protein product: CASSHMNRGRRSGANVLTF. V usage is TRBV7-9 and J usage is TRBJ2-6; 9 bases map to TRBD1. Trimming removed 5 bases from V and 1 base from J; junction bases left unmatched: 12. The CDR3 is made up of 19 amino acids. Per the germline V gene, CDR1 is SEHNR and CDR2 is FQNEAQ (reference sequence).

The chain joins TRBV2 to TRBJ1-2; D is perhaps TRBD1 (6 bases). CDR1 and CDR2 from the germline V gene are SNHLY and FYNNEI. The CDR3 contains 13 residues. The CDR3 region is CATRGGSYYGYTF. CDR3 in DNA: TGTGCTACAAGGGGGGGATCTTACTATGGCTACACCTTC.

The V gene is TRBV3-1 (or the pseudogene TRBV3-2), the J gene TRBJ2-7; no reliable D call. CDR1 and CDR2 from the germline V gene are LGHDT and YNNKEL (reference sequence). This CDR3 has 14 residues. Trimming removed 3 bases at V and 2 bases at J, with 11 bases between. The CDR3 bases are TGTGCCAGCAGCCACGGTCAACTCGCCTACGAGCAGTACTTC. Translation: CASSHGQLAYEQYF.

V and J are TRBV7-2 and TRBJ1-1, with a tentative D call TRBD1 (6 bases). Germline CDR1 and CDR2: SGHTA and FQGNSA. The CDR3 contains 16 residues. Between the trimmed V and J ends, which lost 0 bases and 0 bases, there was a span of 11 bases. In DNA form, the CDR3 reads TGTGCCAGCAGCTTAGCGAAAGGACAGATGAACACTGAAGCTTTCTTT. This encodes CASSLAKGQMNTEAFF.

The chain employs TRBV2 and TRBJ2-4, with D possibly being TRBD2 (7 bases). The CDR3 spans 15 residues. The V gene's germline CDR1 is SNHLY and CDR2 FYNNEI. The V and J ends lost 3 bases and 7 bases respectively, with 16 bases between them. Here the CDR3 DNA reads TGTGCCAGCAGTGACCCGGGGGGCGCGATTAACATTCAGTACTTC. Its protein is CASSDPGGAINIQYF.

The J gene is TRBJ1-4, the V gene TRBV5-5; 7 nucleotides match TRBD1. Per germline, CDR1 SGHKS and CDR2 YYEKEE (reference sequence). The ends lost 2 bases at V and 8 bases at J; junction bases unmatched: 15. The CDR3 spans 17 residues. CDR3 nucleotides: TGTGCCAGCAGCTTATCCCCCGACAGGGAGCGAGGCGAAAAACTGTTTTTT. Protein product: CASSLSPDRERGEKLFF.

V usage is TRBV7-3 and J usage is TRBJ1-6; no clear D. This CDR3 comprises 15 residues. V lost 5 bases and J 8 bases, leaving 16 bases between the germline ends. CDR1 and CDR2 from the germline V gene are SGHTA and FQGTGA. Here the CDR3 reads CASSPTGSLHSPLHF. The CDR3, as DNA: TGTGCCAGCAGCCCGACCGGGTCCCTGCATTCACCCCTCCACTTT.

V gene TRBV7-9 combines with J gene TRBJ2-5; a weak D match, TRBD1 (5 bases). The CDR3 extends over 13 amino acids. Germline V gene sequence: CDR1 SEHNR, CDR2 FQNEAQ (reference sequence). Between the trimmed V and J ends, which lost 2 bases and 4 bases, there was a span of 8 bases. CDR3 nucleotide sequence: TGTGCCAGCAGCTTATTGCAGGGAGAGACCCAGTACTTC. This sequence encodes CASSLLQGETQYF. Full variable domain (rest looked up from reference TRBV7-9 and TRBJ2-5): DTGVSQNPRHKITKRGQNVTFRCDPISEHNRLYWYRQTLGQGPEFLTYFQNEAQLEKSRLLSDRFSAERPKGSFSTLEIQRTEQGDSAMYLCASSLLQGETQYFGPGTRLLVL.

The chain employs TRBV28 and TRBJ1-5; 7 nucleotides line up with TRBD1. The CDR3 is 15 amino acids. The germline gives CDR1 MDHEN, CDR2 SYDVKM. The junction had 11 bases not matched to a gene; V was cut back by 3 bases and J by 9 bases. CDR3 region: CASSLGGQAPRPQHF. The CDR3 region has the DNA TGTGCCAGCAGTTTGGGCGGACAGGCCCCAAGGCCCCAGCATTTT.

J is TRBJ1-6 and V is TRBV6-4; D ambiguous. Deletions cut 3 bases from V and 7 bases from J, with 10 bases between. Germline V gene data show CDR1 as MRHNA and CDR2 as SNTAGT. The CDR3 has 14 residues. CDR3 coding DNA: TGTGCCAGCAGTGATGCGGCTTCGAATTCACCCCTCCACTTT. This encodes CASSDAASNSPLHF.

The rearrangement uses TRBV5-5 and TRBJ1-4; D is unclear. Trimming pared 0 bases from V and 7 bases from J, leaving 13 bases between. In germline, CDR1 is SGHKS, CDR2 YYEKEE (reference sequence). CDR3 size: 15 residues. In nucleotides, the CDR3 is TGTGCCAGCAGCTTGGGTCCCGGTTCTAGTGAAAAACTGTTTTTT. Translating gives CASSLGPGSSEKLFF.

The chain employs TRBV5-1 and TRBJ1-5; 7 positions match TRBD1. The V gene's germline CDR1 is SGHRS and CDR2 YFSETQ. With 2 bases clipped from V and 4 bases from J, the junction kept 3 bases outside the gene matches. The CDR3 has 14 amino acids. DNA for the CDR3: TGCGCCAGCAGCTTAGACAGGGAAAATCAGCCCCAGCATTTT. Amino acid sequence: CASSLDRENQPQHF.

CDR3 DNA: TGTGCCAGCAGTCGCCAGGGGGGCGAGCAGTACTTC. Translated: CASSRQGGEQYF. This sequence joins TRBV6-5 and TRBJ2-7, with a tentative D call TRBD1 (7 bases). V lost 5 bases and J 6 bases, leaving 11 bases between the germline ends. This CDR3 is 12 amino acids long. The germline V gene has CDR1 MNHEY and CDR2 SVGAGI.

The rearrangement joins TRBV12-2 to TRBJ1-5. TRBV12-2 corresponds to a pseudogene. This CDR3 region has 16 residues. CDR3 amino acids: CASRRITLVRNQPQHF. The CDR3 region has the DNA TGTGCAAGTCGGAGGATAACGTTGGTTCGCAATCAGCCCCAGCATTTT.